Described below is a single T cell receptor beta chain sequence and its context. Original analysis: It was from reference gene primer amplification that nucleated cell counts were estimated. Libraries were prepared by immunoSEQ multiplex PCR; TCRdb keeps only in-frame clonotypes and omits some of them. D and trimming were read from the DNA, whereas the V and J calls and clone size are those reported in that table. This sample has 60,000 to 75,000 clones; about 86% occur once, and the top ten carry about 12%. This entry is derived from a study of blood T cell repertoires in COVID-19. Looking at the study overall: Acute-phase and convalescent COVID-19 samples originated in the United States, Italy and Spain. Sample material is recorded as cDNA or gDNA derived from T cells, B-cell-depleted T cells, or PBMCs.

Germline-derived CDR1 and CDR2 are SGHKS and YYEKEE (reference sequence). J lost 6 bases, V lost 4 bases, and 2 bases had no gene match. The CDR3 has 12 residues. The receptor was isolated from a human donor in a cohort sampled during active COVID-19. The sample consisted of peripheral blood. This rearrangement joins TRBV5-5 to TRBJ1-1, with 8 bases that match TRBD1. The CDR3 sequence: CASSQTGAEAFF. The CDR3, as DNA: TGTGCCAGCAGCCAGACAGGGGCTGAAGCTTTCTTT.